This T cell receptor beta chain was sequenced during a study of shared clonotypes between healthy human individuals. Study-level points and caveats: For naive CD4 cells, around 5.1% of clonotypes were shared across a few donors.

Concerning this clone itself: Its target is not known.

Positive CCR7 selection of CD45RO-negative cells yielded the naive CD8 cells, and terminally differentiated effector memory CD45RA+ cells were excluded. The study drew all its donors from Caucasian adults living in Nashville, Tennessee. The V and J ends lost 5 bases and 2 bases, in that order; junction bases with no gene match: 3. The CDR3 consists of 15 residues. Germline lookup yields CDR1 SGHDT and CDR2 YYEEEE. Measured with immunoSEQ multiplex PCR; TCRdb has only the in-frame clones, and not every one. The table lists under 1 million clones, approximately 96% of them singletons. V gene TRBV5-6 combines with J gene TRBJ1-5; 11 positions match TRBD1. Specimen: naive CD8+ T cells sorted from blood. The origin of this receptor is a man under 40 in good health. The CDR3 spells CASSGQGAGNQPQHF. CDR3 sequence (DNA): TGTGCCAGCAGTGGACAGGGGGCTGGCAATCAGCCCCAGCATTTT.